Described below is a single T cell receptor (beta chain) sequence and its context. This sample was taken from a study of shared T cell receptors in the human thymus. Sequenced by immunoSEQ multiplex PCR; TCRdb stores in-frame clones only, minus some. Of approximately 580,000 clones detected, approximately 80% appear once; the ten largest clones hold about 0.013%. V lost 4 bases to trimming and J lost 4 bases; unmatched junction nucleotides: 5. This CDR3 is 13 amino acids long. Germline CDR1 and CDR2: SQVTM and ANQGSEA. This sample also appeared in a second study, on human thymus T cells. That work contributes: It looked as if thymic and blood repertoires used V and J genes in a biased way.

Specimen: thymocytes. V gene TRBV29-1 combines with J gene TRBJ1-2, with 8 bases identical to TRBD1. The sequence came from a boy younger than two with a congenital heart defect. The CDR3 nucleotides read TGCAGCGTTGCCCAGGGGGCCGGCTATGGCTACACCTTC. Protein product: CSVAQGAGYGYTF.